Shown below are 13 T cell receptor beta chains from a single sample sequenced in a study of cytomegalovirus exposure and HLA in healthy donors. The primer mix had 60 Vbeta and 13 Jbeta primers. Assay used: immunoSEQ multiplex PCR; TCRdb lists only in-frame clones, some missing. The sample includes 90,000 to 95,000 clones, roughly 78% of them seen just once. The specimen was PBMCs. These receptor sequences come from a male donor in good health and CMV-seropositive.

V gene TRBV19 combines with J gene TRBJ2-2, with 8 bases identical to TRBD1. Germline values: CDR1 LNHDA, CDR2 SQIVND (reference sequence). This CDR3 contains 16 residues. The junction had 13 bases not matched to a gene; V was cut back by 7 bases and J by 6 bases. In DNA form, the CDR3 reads TGTGCCAGTACCGAGGATCGGACAGGGAGAGCCGGGGAGCTGTTTTTT. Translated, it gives CASTEDRTGRAGELFF.

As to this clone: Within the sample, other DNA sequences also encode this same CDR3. The CDR3: CASSLGTGYNEQFF. Written as DNA, the CDR3 is TGTGCCAGCAGTTTAGGGACAGGCTACAATGAGCAGTTCTTC. The rearrangement joins TRBV28 to TRBJ2-1; 8 bases are a match to TRBD1. The CDR3 sequence is 14 residues long. Germline V CDR1 and CDR2: MDHEN, SYDVKM. Trimming at V came to 2 bases and at J to 3 bases, leaving 0 bases not matched to a gene. The complete variable domain, with remaining parts taken from reference TRBV28 and TRBJ2-1, reads DVKVTQSSRYLVKRTGEKVFLECVQDMDHENMFWYRQDPGLGLRLIYFSYDVKMKEKGDIPEGYSVSREKKERFSLILESASTNQTSMYLCASSLGTGYNEQFFGPGTRLTVL.

CDR3 sequence (DNA): TGCGCCAGCAGGGACAGACAGGTGAACACTGAAGCTTTCTTT. Translating it yields CASRDRQVNTEAFF. The chain employs TRBV4-1 and TRBJ1-1; D might be TRBD1 (6 bases). Germline CDR1 MGHRA, CDR2 YSYEKL. The V gene lost 6 bases and the J gene lost 0 bases, with 11 bases spanning the gap. CDR3 length equals 14 residues.

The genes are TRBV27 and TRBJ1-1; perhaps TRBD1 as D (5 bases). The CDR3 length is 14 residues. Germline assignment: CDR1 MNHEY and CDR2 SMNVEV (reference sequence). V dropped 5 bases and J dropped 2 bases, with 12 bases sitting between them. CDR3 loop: CASSQNGGNTEAFF. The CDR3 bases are TGTGCCAGCAGTCAAAACGGGGGTAACACTGAAGCTTTCTTT.

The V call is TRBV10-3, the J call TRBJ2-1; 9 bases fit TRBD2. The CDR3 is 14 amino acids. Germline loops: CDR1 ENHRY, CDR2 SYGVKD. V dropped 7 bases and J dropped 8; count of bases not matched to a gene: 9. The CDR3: CAINLAGVGDEQFF. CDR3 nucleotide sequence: TGTGCCATCAACTTAGCGGGAGTTGGCGATGAGCAGTTCTTC.

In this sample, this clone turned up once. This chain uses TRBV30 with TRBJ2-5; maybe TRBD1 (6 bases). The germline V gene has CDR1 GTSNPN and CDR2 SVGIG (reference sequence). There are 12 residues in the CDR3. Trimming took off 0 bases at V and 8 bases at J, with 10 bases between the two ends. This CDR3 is CAWSVQGRTQYF. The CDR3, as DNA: TGTGCCTGGAGTGTACAGGGCCGTACCCAGTACTTC.

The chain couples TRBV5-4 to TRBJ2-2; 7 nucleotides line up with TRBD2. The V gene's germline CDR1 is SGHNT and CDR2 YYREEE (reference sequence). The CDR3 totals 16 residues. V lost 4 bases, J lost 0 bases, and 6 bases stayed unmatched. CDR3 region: CASSNPGLTNTGELFF. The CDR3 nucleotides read TGTGCCAGCAGCAACCCGGGACTAACGAACACCGGGGAGCTGTTTTTT.

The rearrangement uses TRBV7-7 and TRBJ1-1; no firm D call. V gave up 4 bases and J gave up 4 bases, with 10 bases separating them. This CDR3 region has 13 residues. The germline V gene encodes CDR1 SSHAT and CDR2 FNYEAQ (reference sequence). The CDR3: CASSSAEGTEAFF. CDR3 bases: TGTGCCAGCAGCTCCGCCGAGGGCACTGAAGCTTTCTTT. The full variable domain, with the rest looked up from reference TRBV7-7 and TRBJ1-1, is GAGVSQSPRYKVTKRGQDVTLRCDPISSHATLYWYQQALGQGPEFLTYFNYEAQPDKSGLPSDRFSAERPEGSISTLTIQRTEQRDSAMYRCASSSAEGTEAFFGQGTRLTVV.

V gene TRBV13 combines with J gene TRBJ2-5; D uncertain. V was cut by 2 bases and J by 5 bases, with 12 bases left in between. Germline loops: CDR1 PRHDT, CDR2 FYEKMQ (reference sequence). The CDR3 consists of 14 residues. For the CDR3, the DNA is TGTGCCAGCAGCTTATTCCCTCGCGTGGAGACCCAGTACTTC. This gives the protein CASSLFPRVETQYF.

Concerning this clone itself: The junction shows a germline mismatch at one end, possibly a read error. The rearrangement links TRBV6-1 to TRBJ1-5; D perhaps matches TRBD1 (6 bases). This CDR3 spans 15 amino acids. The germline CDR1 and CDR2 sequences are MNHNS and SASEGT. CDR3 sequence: CASSLTGLGNRPQHF. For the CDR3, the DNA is TGTGCCAGCAGTCTTACAGGGTTGGGCAATCGGCCCCAGCATTTT.

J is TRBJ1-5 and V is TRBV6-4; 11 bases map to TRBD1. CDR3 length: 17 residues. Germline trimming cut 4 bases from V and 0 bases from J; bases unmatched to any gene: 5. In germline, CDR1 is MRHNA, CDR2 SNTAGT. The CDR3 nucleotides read TGTGCCAGCAGTGGGGACAGGGGGATTTATAGCAATCAGCCCCAGCATTTT. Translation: CASSGDRGIYSNQPQHF.

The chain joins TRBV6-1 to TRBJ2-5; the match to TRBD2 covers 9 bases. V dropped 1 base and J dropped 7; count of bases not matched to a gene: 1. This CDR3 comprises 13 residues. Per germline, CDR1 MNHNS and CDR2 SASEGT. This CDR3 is CASSEVAGVTQYF. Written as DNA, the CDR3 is TGTGCCAGCAGTGAAGTAGCGGGAGTGACCCAGTACTTC.

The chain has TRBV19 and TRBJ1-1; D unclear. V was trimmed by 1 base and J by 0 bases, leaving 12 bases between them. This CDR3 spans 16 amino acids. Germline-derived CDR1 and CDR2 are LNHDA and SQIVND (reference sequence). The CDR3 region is CASSIGRDRMNTEAFF. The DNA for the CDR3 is TGTGCCAGTAGTATAGGGCGGGATAGGATGAACACTGAAGCTTTCTTT.